This TCR beta chain was recovered during a study of cytomegalovirus exposure and HLA in healthy donors. This CDR3 has 18 residues. The germline V gene encodes CDR1 SEHNR and CDR2 FQNEAQ (reference sequence). Trimming pared 5 bases from V and 3 bases from J, leaving 22 bases between. Study findings and constraints: Altogether, 150 to 200 TCR beta chains were recorded as cytomegalovirus-associated.

Of note for this clone: What it binds is unknown.

PCR amplification relied on 60 Vbeta primers (plus 13 Jbeta primers). The assay was immunoSEQ multiplex PCR, and TCRdb's table has in-frame clones only and misses some. Of about 130,000 clones listed, 65% to 80% are singletons. The donors comprised healthy bone marrow donors. The chain recombines TRBV7-9 with TRBJ2-2; the D gene is possibly TRBD2 (6 bases). Sequencing input: PBMCs. The receptor was derived from a male donor in good health and CMV-seropositive. The CDR3, as DNA: TGTGCCAGCAGCATCCGGGACGGGCAACGGGGGTACACCGGGGAGCTGTTTTTT. As protein: CASSIRDGQRGYTGELFF.